The 9 T cell receptor beta chains presented below share a single source sample, sequenced in a study of OX40 agonist ivuxolimab in advanced cancers. Sequenced by immunoSEQ multiplex PCR; TCRdb stores in-frame clones only, minus some. Of 50,000 to 65,000 clones listed, under 95% are singletons. The sample consisted of CD4+ or CD8+ T cells sorted from blood, taken in a trial of the OX40 agonist ivuxolimab. Every receptor here comes from an adult with an advanced solid tumor such as melanoma, head and neck, liver or kidney cancer.

Within the sample, this clone is medium-sized. The J gene is TRBJ2-3, the V gene TRBV6-4; D is perhaps TRBD1 (6 bases). CDR1 MRHNA and CDR2 SNTAGT come from the germline V gene. Deletions cut 0 bases from V and 3 bases from J, with 10 bases between. This CDR3 is 15 amino acids long. The chain's CDR3 is CASSDSTGATDTQYF. The CDR3 DNA sequence: TGTGCCAGCAGTGACTCGACAGGTGCTACAGATACGCAGTATTTT.

The genes are TRBV11-2 and TRBJ2-5; TRBD2 aligns across 8 bases. Per germline, CDR1 SGHAT and CDR2 FQNNGV. The CDR3 loop spans 13 amino acids. V lost 4 bases to trimming and J lost 5 bases; unmatched junction nucleotides: 3. CDR3 sequence (DNA): TGTGCCAGCAGCTCGGGACTAGAGGAGACCCAGTACTTC. Translated: CASSSGLEETQYF.

This sequence joins TRBV5-6 and TRBJ1-5; D is perhaps TRBD1 (5 bases). Germline CDR1 reads SGHDT; CDR2 reads YYEEEE. This CDR3 has 14 amino acids. The V gene lost 3 bases and the J gene lost 5 bases, with 12 bases spanning the gap. CDR3 amino acids: CASSWGGRDQPQHF. CDR3 nucleotide sequence: TGTGCCAGCAGCTGGGGCGGAAGGGATCAGCCCCAGCATTTT.

This chain joins TRBV27 and TRBJ2-1, with 8 bases fitting TRBD2. CDR3 length equals 15 residues. CDR1 is MNHEY, CDR2 SMNVEV, per germline (reference sequence). V gave up 5 bases and J gave up 8 bases; unmatched junction bases: 11. The CDR3 loop is CASSQPGLVIDEQFF. As DNA, the CDR3 is TGTGCCAGCAGTCAACCGGGACTAGTAATTGATGAGCAGTTCTTC.

This chain uses TRBV27 with TRBJ1-5; D gene ambiguous. Trimming stripped 3 bases from V and 0 bases from J, with 3 bases between. The length of the CDR3 is 13 residues. Germline values: CDR1 MNHEY, CDR2 SMNVEV (reference sequence). This chain's CDR3 is CASSLFSNQPQHF. In DNA, the CDR3 is TGTGCCAGCAGTTTGTTTAGCAATCAGCCCCAGCATTTT.

The rearrangement links TRBV11-2 to TRBJ1-4; possible D gene TRBD1, 6 bases. The CDR3 has 15 amino acids. Trimming left V 0 bases short and J 7 bases short, with 12 bases between. Looked up from germline, CDR1 is SGHAT and CDR2 is FQNNGV. The CDR3 DNA reads as TGTGCCAGCAGCTTAGATACGAGGGGGGGTGAAAAACTGTTTTTT. This sequence encodes CASSLDTRGGEKLFF. Combining the CDR3 with reference TRBV11-2 and TRBJ1-4 gives the whole variable domain EAGVAQSPRYKIIEKRQSVAFWCNPISGHATLYWYQQILGQGPKLLIQFQNNGVVDDSQLPKDRFSAERLKGVDSTLKIQPAKLEDSAVYLCASSLDTRGGEKLFFGSGTQLSVL.

The chain combines TRBV7-9 with TRBJ1-1; D is unclear. Trimming cost V 6 bases and J 3 bases, with 8 bases left between them. The CDR3 contains 12 residues. Germline loops: CDR1 SEHNR, CDR2 FQNEAQ (reference sequence). The CDR3 nucleotides read TGTGCCAGCAGTATGGGATACACTGAAGCTTTCTTT. Encoded protein: CASSMGYTEAFF.

The CDR3 is CSVRRGENTGELFF. CDR3 nucleotides: TGCAGCGTCAGGAGGGGGGAGAACACCGGGGAGCTGTTTTTT. This chain connects TRBV29-1 to TRBJ2-2, with D perhaps matching TRBD1 or TRBD2 (6 bases each). The CDR3 is 14 amino acids. Germline V gene data show CDR1 as SQVTM and CDR2 as ANQGSEA. Trimming shortened V by 6 bases and J by 1 base, and 12 bases separated the two germline ends.

V and J are TRBV2 and TRBJ1-2; D gene uncertain. Trimming removed 0 bases at V and 2 bases at J, with 16 bases between. Germline CDR1 reads SNHLY; CDR2 reads FYNNEI. The CDR3 has 17 residues. As DNA, the CDR3 is TGTGCCAGCAGTGAAGCGCGGCGCAGGAACCAAAACTATGGCTACACCTTC. It codes for CASSEARRRNQNYGYTF.